This T cell receptor (beta chain) is from a study of CD8 T cell repertoires and HIV-1 epitope variants. Study in general: T cells were stimulated with Twenty-five Gag and Nef peptides separately. Tested: three Gag epitope families, Nef HW9 and YT9. 1M T cells were kept uncultured as a baseline.

The V end lost 0 bases, the J end lost 3 bases, and 12 bases lay between the germline ends. The CDR3 totals 15 residues. Germline V CDR1 and CDR2: MNHEY, SVGAGI. With respect to this clone: The antigen remains undetermined.

TCRdb keeps only in-frame clones here, not all; method: immunoSEQ multiplex PCR. The repertoire holds several thousand clones, with less than 70% as singletons. The J gene is TRBJ2-7, the V gene TRBV6-5; weak D call: TRBD1 (7 bases). The specimen sequenced was cultured CD8+ T cells derived from PBMCs. The TCR was taken from a male donor with HIV. The CDR3 loop is CASSYSQGGGYEQYF. CDR3 nucleotides: TGTGCCAGCAGTTACTCGCAGGGGGGTGGCTACGAGCAGTACTTC.